The 16 T cell receptor beta chains listed next were all sequenced from one sample in a study of shared clonotypes between healthy human individuals. Assay used: immunoSEQ multiplex PCR; TCRdb lists only in-frame clones, some missing. The profile covers some 1,900,000 clones, with about 95% appearing a single time and under 1.5% taken by the ten largest. It was CD45RO-negative cells, positively selected for CCR7, that made up naive CD8 cells, with terminally differentiated effector memory CD45RA+ cells excluded. The sequenced material came from naive CD8+ T cells sorted from blood. These receptors originate from a young man in good health.

The chain is built from TRBV4-1 and TRBJ2-1, with D maybe TRBD2 (6 bases). The CDR3 is made up of 16 amino acids. Per germline, CDR1 MGHRA and CDR2 YSYEKL. The V end lost 5 bases, the J end lost 2 bases, and 16 bases lay between the germline ends. The CDR3 sequence is CASSDRAGPPYNEQFF. CDR3 sequence (DNA): TGCGCCAGCAGCGATCGGGCGGGACCCCCCTACAATGAGCAGTTCTTC.

The rearrangement joins TRBV15 to TRBJ1-3; no clear D gene. The V end lost 6 bases, the J end lost 3 bases, and 9 bases lay between the germline ends. The CDR3 has 13 residues. The germline CDR1 and CDR2 sequences are LNHNV and YYDKDF (reference sequence). In DNA form, the CDR3 reads TGTGCCACCAGTACGGATCGTGGAAACACCATATATTTT. It codes for CATSTDRGNTIYF.

The chain recombines TRBV6-6 with TRBJ2-7; 7 positions match TRBD1. Germline V gene lookup returns CDR1 MNHNY and CDR2 SVGAGI (reference sequence). This CDR3 region has 15 residues. V trimming: 4 bases; J trimming: 3 bases; junction bases outside the gene matches: 9. The CDR3 region is CASSSLRQGDYEQYF. The CDR3, as DNA: TGTGCCAGCAGTTCCCTGAGACAGGGCGACTACGAGCAGTACTTC.

This clone came up once. Compared with germline, one end of the junction differs, possibly owing to a read error. V gene TRBV6-6 combines with J gene TRBJ2-7; 9 nucleotides match TRBD1. The CDR3 runs to 15 residues. Germline CDR1 reads MNHNY; CDR2 reads SVGAGI (reference sequence). Here the CDR3 DNA reads TGTGCCAGCAGCGGGACAGGGAATACGTTCTACGGGCAGTACTTC. It translates to CASSGTGNTFYGQYF.

The chain employs TRBV11-3 and TRBJ2-3; D remains unclear. CDR3 length equals 13 residues. From germline, CDR1 is SGHNT and CDR2 YENEEA. V was shortened by 6 bases and J by 2 bases, with 9 bases between the two germline ends. For the CDR3, the DNA is TGTGCCAGCAGGGGCGGCGACACAGATACGCAGTATTTT. Its translation is CASRGGDTDTQYF.

The chain uses TRBV7-9 and TRBJ1-4; D may be TRBD1 (6 bases). CDR1 and CDR2 (germline): SEHNR, FQNEAQ (reference sequence). The CDR3 runs to 16 residues. V shed 3 bases and J shed 4 bases, with 15 bases lying between them. The CDR3 loop reads CASSLGGRSDNEKLFF. The DNA of the CDR3 is TGTGCCAGCAGCTTGGGGGGCCGTTCTGATAATGAAAAACTGTTTTTT. The complete variable domain, with remaining parts taken from reference TRBV7-9 and TRBJ1-4, reads DTGVSQNPRHKITKRGQNVTFRCDPISEHNRLYWYRQTLGQGPEFLTYFQNEAQLEKSRLLSDRFSAERPKGSFSTLEIQRTEQGDSAMYLCASSLGGRSDNEKLFFGSGTQLSVL.

V is TRBV13 and J is TRBJ2-7; D could derive from TRBD1 or TRBD2 (6 bases each). From germline, CDR1 is PRHDT and CDR2 FYEKMQ (reference sequence). Trimming stripped 7 bases from V and 6 bases from J, with 13 bases between. CDR3 length: 12 residues. CDR3 in DNA: TGTGCCAGCATTGGAGGGGGAGGCGAGCAGTACTTC. The encoded protein is CASIGGGGEQYF.

As regards this clone: The same CDR3 also results from other DNA sequences found in this sample. The rearrangement links TRBV5-6 to TRBJ1-2; D remains unclear. V gave up 2 bases and J gave up 5 bases, with 10 bases separating them. CDR3 length: 13 amino acids. CDR1 is SGHDT and CDR2 is YYEEEE in the germline V gene. DNA for the CDR3: TGTGCCAGCAGCTTAGGTTCGGATTATGGCTACACCTTC. Translation: CASSLGSDYGYTF.

This clone occurred once. A much larger clone differs from this one at a single base, so this may be a read error. Other DNA variants within this sample encode the same CDR3. The chain uses TRBV28 and TRBJ2-6; D ambiguous. V was clipped by 3 bases and J by 0 bases, with 0 bases between them. Germline lookup yields CDR1 MDHEN and CDR2 SYDVKM. The CDR3 extends over 13 amino acids. This CDR3 is CASSFSGANVLTF. CDR3 nucleotide sequence: TGTGCCAGCAGTTTCTCTGGGGCCAACGTCCTGACTTTC.

With regard to this clone: The identical CDR3 is also encoded by other nucleotide sequences in the sample. The chain combines TRBV4-1 with TRBJ2-5, with 7 bases fitting TRBD1. The V and J ends lost 4 bases and 2 bases, in that order; junction bases with no gene match: 4. The CDR3 spans 14 residues. CDR1 MGHRA and CDR2 YSYEKL come from the germline V gene. The CDR3 sequence: CASSPRTGQETQYF. Here the CDR3 DNA reads TGCGCCAGCAGCCCAAGGACAGGTCAAGAGACCCAGTACTTC.

The V gene is TRBV2, the J gene TRBJ2-2; no reliable D call. V was trimmed by 8 bases and J by 1 base, leaving 5 bases between them. CDR3 size: 12 residues. Germline V gene lookup returns CDR1 SNHLY and CDR2 FYNNEI. The chain's CDR3 is CASPLNTGELFF. As DNA, the CDR3 is TGTGCCAGCCCCTTGAACACCGGGGAGCTGTTTTTT.

V and J are TRBV6-1 and TRBJ1-2; weak D call: TRBD1 (5 bases). Germline V lookup: CDR1 MNHNS, CDR2 SASEGT. This CDR3 is built from 15 residues. V was cut by 2 bases and J by 6 bases, with 16 bases left in between. CDR3 coding DNA: TGTGCCAGCAGTGAAAGGGGACCGCTAATAGATGGCTACACCTTC. Protein product: CASSERGPLIDGYTF.

The chain joins TRBV11-2 to TRBJ2-5; D is possibly TRBD1 or TRBD2 (5 bases each). The CDR3 covers 15 residues. Per germline, CDR1 SGHAT and CDR2 FQNNGV. Trimming cost V 5 bases and J 5 bases, with 18 bases left between them. For the CDR3, the DNA is TGTGCCAGCAGCCTGGCCAGCCGGGGCTGGGAGACCCAGTACTTC. It is translated as CASSLASRGWETQYF.

The chain joins TRBV4-3 to TRBJ2-1, with 11 bases matching TRBD2. Germline CDR1 LGHNA, CDR2 YSLEER. The V and J ends lost 0 bases and 1 base, in that order; junction bases with no gene match: 11. The CDR3 spans 20 residues. This CDR3 reads CASSQDLLAGGLPSYNEQFF. The CDR3 DNA reads TGCGCCAGCAGCCAAGATTTGCTAGCGGGAGGCCTACCTTCCTACAATGAGCAGTTCTTC.

The V gene is TRBV7-6, the J gene TRBJ2-2; no clear D. CDR1 and CDR2 (germline): SGHVS, FNYEAQ. The CDR3 runs 16 residues. The ends were cut back, 1 base at V and 1 base at J, with 10 bases in the middle. CDR3 region: CASSLGPAKNTGELFF. The CDR3 DNA is TGTGCCAGCAGCTTAGGTCCAGCGAAGAACACCGGGGAGCTGTTTTTT.

The chain links TRBV4-1 to TRBJ2-7; D gene unclear. The germline V gene encodes CDR1 MGHRA and CDR2 YSYEKL. V lost 4 bases, J lost 3 bases, and 10 bases lay in between. This CDR3 region has 13 residues. Written as DNA, the CDR3 is TGCGCCAGCAGCCCAAAAGCTGGCTACGAGCAGTACTTC. It is translated as CASSPKAGYEQYF.